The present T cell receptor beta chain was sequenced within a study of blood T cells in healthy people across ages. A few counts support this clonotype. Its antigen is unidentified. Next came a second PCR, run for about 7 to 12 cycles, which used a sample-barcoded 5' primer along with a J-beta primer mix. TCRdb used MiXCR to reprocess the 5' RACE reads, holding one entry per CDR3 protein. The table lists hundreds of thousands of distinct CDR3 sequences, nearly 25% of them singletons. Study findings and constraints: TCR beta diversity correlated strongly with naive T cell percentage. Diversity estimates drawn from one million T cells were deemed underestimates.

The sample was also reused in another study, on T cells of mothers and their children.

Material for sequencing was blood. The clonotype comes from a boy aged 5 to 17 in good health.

As DNA, the CDR3 is TGTGCCAGCAGCGTAGAGGCGGGACACGAGACCCAGTACTTC. This translates into CASSVEAGHETQYF. The V gene is TRBV9, the J gene TRBJ2-5, with D perhaps assigned TRBD1 or TRBD2 (6 bases each). Germline lookup yields CDR1 SGDLS and CDR2 YYNGEE. V lost 0 bases to trimming and J lost 5 bases, with 11 bases between them. The CDR3 runs 14 residues. The full variable domain, completed using reference TRBV9 and TRBJ2-5, is DSGVTQTPKHLITATGQRVTLRCSPRSGDLSVYWYQQSLDQGLQFLIQYYNGEERAKGNILERFSAQQFPDLHSELNLSSLELGDSALYFCASSVEAGHETQYFGPGTRLLVL.